This record covers a single T cell receptor beta chain. Its specificity is not known. V lost 4 bases to trimming and J lost 2 bases; unmatched junction nucleotides: 10. The CDR3 runs 17 residues. Germline V lookup: CDR1 LGHDT, CDR2 YNNKEL (reference sequence). MiXCR was run by TCRdb on the RT-PCR reads, yielding one entry per CDR3 protein. Of about 700,000 distinct CDR3 sequences listed, roughly 13% were seen once; the top ten hold 6.5% to 8.5%. This specimen comes from a study of response to subunit inactivated influenza vaccine. Overall study results and limits: New T cells are recruited in small numbers by each seasonal influenza vaccination, according to the authors' suggestion.

Sequencing used PBMCs from blood, obtained less than 15 days before vaccination. The V gene is TRBV3-1, the J gene TRBJ1-3; TRBD1 aligns across 8 bases. The origin of this receptor is a man aged 45-60 years who received an inactivated influenza vaccine. The CDR3 region is CASSRTRTGGPGNTIYF. In nucleotides, the CDR3 is TGTGCCAGCAGCCGTACTAGAACAGGGGGACCTGGAAACACCATATATTTT. Complete variable domain (other parts from reference TRBV3-1 and TRBJ1-3): DTAVSQTPKYLVTQMGNDKSIKCEQNLGHDTMYWYKQDSKKFLKIMFSYNNKELIINETVPNRFSPKSPDKAHLNLHINSLELGDSAVYFCASSRTRTGGPGNTIYFGEGSWLTVV.